A single TCR beta chain is shown here with its context. These data come from a study of blood T cells in healthy people across ages. The second PCR ran roughly 7 to 12 cycles with a sample-barcoded 5' primer and J-beta primers. MiXCR, applied by TCRdb to the 5' RACE reads, yields one record per CDR3 protein. The sample carries hundreds of thousands of distinct CDR3 sequences, about 42% recorded once. V lost 1 base and J lost 9; bases outside the gene matches: 9. The germline CDR1 and CDR2 sequences are SGHTA and FQGNSA. The CDR3 length is 17 residues. The chain links TRBV7-2 to TRBJ2-1; 13 bases are shared with TRBD2. Material: blood. This sequence was found in an elderly man in good health. The CDR3 nucleotides read TGTGCCAGCAGCTTAGATAGGACTAGCGGGAGTTACGGTGAGCAGTTCTTC. This sequence encodes CASSLDRTSGSYGEQFF. The variable domain in full, completed from reference TRBV7-2 and TRBJ2-1, reads GAGVSQSPSNKVTEKGKDVELRCDPISGHTALYWYRQSLGQGLEFLIYFQGNSAPDKSGLPSDRFSAERTGGSVSTLTIQRTQQEDSAVYLCASSLDRTSGSYGEQFFGPGTRLTVL.